This is a list of T cell receptor beta chains from one sample in a study of glioma-infiltrating T cells after dendritic cell vaccination. Only in-frame clones appear in the TCRdb table, and some are missing; sequencing was by immunoSEQ multiplex PCR. The data contain about 99,000 clones, around 80% of them seen just once; the ten biggest clones take up 5.4%. Sequencing was performed on blood, taken after dendritic cell vaccination. Source of these receptors: a human donor with glioblastoma. The CDR3 runs from the conserved cysteine through the conserved F or W. D genes are given only for firm matches. Clone sizes are given selectively: once, few, many, or a class where the clone is expanded.

CDR3aa,CDR3nt,d_gene,abundance,j_gene,v_gene
CASSDLGGNQPQHF,TGTGCCAGCAGTGATTTAGGGGGAAATCAGCCCCAGCATTTT,-,-,TRBJ1-5,TRBV2
CASSSQGAIIQYF,TGTGCCAGTAGTAGTCAGGGGGCCATCATTCAGTACTTC,TRBD1,-,TRBJ2-4,TRBV19
CASTLTGNPTEAFF,TGTGCCAGCACCCTCACAGGGAACCCCACTGAAGCTTTCTTT,-,many,TRBJ1-1,TRBV6-5
CASNDRIDSYTEAFF,TGTGCCAGCAACGACCGGATCGACAGTTACACTGAAGCTTTCTTT,-,few,TRBJ1-1,TRBV6-5
CSAGQGSVGGQFF,TGCAGCGCTGGACAGGGGTCCGTTGGAGGGCAGTTCTTC,TRBD1,-,TRBJ2-1,TRBV29-1
CASSPRWTSNTGELFF,TGTGCCAGCTCACCACGCTGGACTTCGAACACCGGGGAGCTGTTTTTT,-,-,TRBJ2-2,TRBV18
CASSPPSAAGINQPQHF,TGTGCCAGCTCACCACCATCTGCCGCAGGGATCAATCAGCCCCAGCATTTT,-,-,TRBJ1-5,TRBV18
CASSPHPVYEQYF,TGCGCCAGCAGCCCTCATCCGGTCTACGAGCAGTACTTC,-,-,TRBJ2-7,TRBV4-1
CSVVGTGGSSGNTIYF,TGCAGCGTTGTCGGTACAGGGGGCTCGTCTGGAAACACCATATATTTT,TRBD1,-,TRBJ1-3,TRBV29-1
CASSSTIRDRVYEQYF,TGTGCCAGCAGCTCGACGATTCGAGACAGGGTCTACGAGCAGTACTTC,TRBD1,-,TRBJ2-7,TRBV7-9
CASSYEAGLRTEAFF,TGTGCCAGCAGTTACGAAGCGGGCCTCCGCACTGAAGCTTTCTTT,-,-,TRBJ1-1,TRBV6-5
CSVESRGQWNGYTF,TGCAGCGTTGAGTCGAGGGGGCAGTGGAATGGCTACACCTTC,TRBD1,-,TRBJ1-2,TRBV29-1
CASSSAPQGQGRSTEAFF,TGTGCCAGCAGCTCAGCTCCCCAGGGCCAGGGGCGGTCCACTGAAGCTTTCTTT,-,-,TRBJ1-1,TRBV7-9
CASSPGLAHSTDTQYF,TGTGCCAGCTCACCAGGCCTAGCCCATAGCACAGATACGCAGTATTTT,-,-,TRBJ2-3,TRBV18
CAISDGQGETDTQYF,TGTGCCATCAGTGACGGGCAGGGGGAAACAGATACGCAGTATTTT,TRBD1,few,TRBJ2-3,TRBV10-3
CASSLGQGLGNTIYF,TGCGCCAGCAGCTTGGGACAGGGGCTCGGAAACACCATATATTTT,TRBD1,-,TRBJ1-3,TRBV5-1
CASSIHRPQYNEQFF,TGTGCCAGTAGTATCCACAGACCCCAATACAATGAGCAGTTCTTC,-,-,TRBJ2-1,TRBV19
CASSLGSPSGSINEQFF,TGTGCCAGCAGCTTAGGTTCCCCTAGCGGGAGCATAAATGAGCAGTTCTTC,TRBD2,-,TRBJ2-1,TRBV7-2
CAISPWTSGDNNEQFF,TGTGCCATCAGTCCTTGGACTAGCGGAGACAATAATGAGCAGTTCTTC,TRBD2,-,TRBJ2-1,TRBV10-3
CASSLVLANTEAFF,TGTGCCAGCAGCTTAGTGCTGGCGAACACTGAAGCTTTCTTT,-,few,TRBJ1-1,TRBV7-9
CASSYSDRDYGYTF,TGTGCCAGCAGTTATTCAGACAGAGACTATGGCTACACCTTC,-,-,TRBJ1-2,TRBV6-5
CASSKTTGMNTEAFF,TGCGCCAGCAGCAAAACTACAGGGATGAACACTGAAGCTTTCTTT,-,-,TRBJ1-1,TRBV5-1
CASSQAETGGLAGARNEQFF,TGCGCCAGCAGCCAAGCGGAGACAGGGGGACTAGCGGGAGCTCGTAATGAGCAGTTCTTC,TRBD2,-,TRBJ2-1,TRBV4-1
CASSLSSGYPYGYTF,TGCGCCAGCAGCTTGAGTTCGGGATACCCCTATGGCTACACCTTC,-,-,TRBJ1-2,TRBV5-1
CASSPHDRANEQYF,TGTGCCAGCAGCCCTCATGACAGGGCGAACGAGCAGTACTTC,TRBD1,-,TRBJ2-7,TRBV5-4
CASSQGLHRGTGELFF,TGTGCCAGCAGCCAGGGACTTCACAGGGGCACCGGGGAGCTGTTTTTT,-,-,TRBJ2-2,TRBV14
CASSLMPGQTNEQFF,TGTGCCAGCAGCCTGATGCCGGGACAGACCAATGAGCAGTTCTTC,TRBD1,once,TRBJ2-1,TRBV5-8
CASSLFRGKDEQYF,TGTGCCAGCAGTTTATTTAGGGGGAAAGACGAGCAGTACTTC,-,-,TRBJ2-7,TRBV27
CASSSSGQMDSPLHF,TGTGCCAGTAGTAGCTCGGGACAGATGGATTCACCCCTCCACTTT,TRBD1,-,TRBJ1-6,TRBV19
CSVRGHMNTEAFF,TGCAGCGTTCGGGGACACATGAACACTGAAGCTTTCTTT,-,-,TRBJ1-1,TRBV29-1
CASSLIRGGGTEAFF,TGCGCCAGCAGCTTGATTAGGGGGGGCGGCACTGAAGCTTTCTTT,-,-,TRBJ1-1,TRBV5-1
CASSPGTSVYEQYF,TGTGCCAGCAGCCCCGGGACTAGTGTCTACGAGCAGTACTTC,TRBD2,few,TRBJ2-7,TRBV7-6
CASSLARTGGYNEQFF,TGTGCCAGCAGCTTAGCTCGGACAGGGGGCTACAATGAGCAGTTCTTC,TRBD1,-,TRBJ2-1,TRBV7-8
CASSQDRGGSNQPQHF,TGCGCCAGCAGCCAAGACCGCGGTGGTAGCAATCAGCCCCAGCATTTT,-,-,TRBJ1-5,TRBV4-1
CASSLQVETEAFF,TGTGCCAGCAGCTTACAGGTGGAAACTGAAGCTTTCTTT,-,-,TRBJ1-1,TRBV7-9
CASSPPAVGAGEQFF,TGTGCCAGCAGCCCGCCAGCGGTGGGAGCCGGTGAGCAGTTCTTC,-,-,TRBJ2-1,TRBV9
CASSVGRATAHYGYTF,TGTGCCAGCAGCGTAGGGAGAGCGACAGCTCACTATGGCTACACCTTC,-,once,TRBJ1-2,TRBV9
CAISEGRGFEGYTF,TGTGCCATCAGTGAAGGCAGGGGGTTCGAGGGCTACACCTTC,TRBD1,-,TRBJ1-2,TRBV10-3
CASSATGITNYGYTF,TGTGCCAGTAGTGCTACAGGGATAACTAACTATGGCTACACCTTC,-,-,TRBJ1-2,TRBV19
CASSQHQGVGEKLFF,TGTGCCAGCAGTCAACACCAGGGGGTAGGGGAAAAACTGTTTTTT,TRBD1,-,TRBJ1-4,TRBV28
CACKGKGRYTF,TGTGCCTGCAAAGGGAAGGGGCGCTACACCTTC,-,-,TRBJ1-2,TRBV30
CASSLWGGGETQYF,TGTGCCAGCAGCTTATGGGGGGGCGGGGAGACCCAGTACTTC,-,-,TRBJ2-5,TRBV7-2
CASSLEAGDPYGYTF,TGCGCCAGCAGCTTGGAGGCAGGCGACCCCTATGGCTACACCTTC,-,-,TRBJ1-2,TRBV5-1
CASSQDGGGTDTQYF,TGTGCCAGCAGCCAGGATGGAGGGGGCACAGATACGCAGTATTTT,-,-,TRBJ2-3,TRBV4-2
CASSPDSYNEQFF,TGCGCCAGCAGCCCTGACAGTTACAATGAGCAGTTCTTC,-,-,TRBJ2-1,TRBV5-1
CASSVSAGGPFDTQYF,TGTGCCAGCAGCGTATCGGCGGGAGGGCCTTTTGATACGCAGTATTTT,TRBD2,-,TRBJ2-3,TRBV9
CASIPRDRGPGYTF,TGTGCCAGCATTCCTAGGGACAGGGGGCCTGGCTACACCTTC,TRBD1,few,TRBJ1-2,TRBV2
CASSGGTSIVEQYF,TGCGCCAGCAGCGGAGGGACTAGCATCGTCGAGCAGTACTTC,TRBD2,-,TRBJ2-7,TRBV5-1
CASSSGTGPTDTQYF,TGTGCCAGCAGTTCCGGGACAGGGCCAACAGATACGCAGTATTTT,TRBD1,few,TRBJ2-3,TRBV28